Listed here is a single TCR beta chain. Antigen specificity is unknown. Libraries were prepared by immunoSEQ multiplex PCR; TCRdb keeps only in-frame clonotypes and omits some of them. The sample shows tens of thousands of clones, approximately 89% of them seen only once. This record comes from a study of identifying expanded T cells in peripheral blood. Trimming removed 0 bases from V and 0 bases from J, with 15 bases in between. CDR1 and CDR2 from the germline V gene are MNHEY and SMNVEV (reference sequence). The CDR3 runs to 18 residues. Overall study results and limits: Technical replicates showed roughly 1.2 changed clones; two weeks around 15; four weeks 19.

Sequencing input: blood. The J gene is TRBJ2-1, the V gene TRBV27, with a weak D call TRBD2 (5 bases). The sequence derives from a person aged 18 to 75 in good health. CDR3 sequence reads: CASSLSSEGVSSYNEQFF. CDR3 DNA sequence: TGTGCCAGCAGTTTATCTAGTGAGGGAGTAAGCTCCTACAATGAGCAGTTCTTC.